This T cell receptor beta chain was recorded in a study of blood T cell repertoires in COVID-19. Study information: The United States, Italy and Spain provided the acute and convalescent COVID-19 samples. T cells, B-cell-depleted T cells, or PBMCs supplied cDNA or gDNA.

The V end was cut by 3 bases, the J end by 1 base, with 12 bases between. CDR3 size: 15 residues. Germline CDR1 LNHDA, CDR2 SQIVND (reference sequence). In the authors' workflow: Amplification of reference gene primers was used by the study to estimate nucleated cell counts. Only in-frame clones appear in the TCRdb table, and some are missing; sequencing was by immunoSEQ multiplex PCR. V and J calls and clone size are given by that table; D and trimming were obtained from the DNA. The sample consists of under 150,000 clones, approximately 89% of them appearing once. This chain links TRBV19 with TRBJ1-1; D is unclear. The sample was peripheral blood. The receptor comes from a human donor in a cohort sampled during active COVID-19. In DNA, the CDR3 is TGTGCCAGTAGTATCCAGGCGATGGGGAACACTGAAGCTTTCTTT. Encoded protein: CASSIQAMGNTEAFF.